Listed below are T cell receptor beta chains from one sample, sequenced in a study of blood T cell repertoires in COVID-19. The assay was immunoSEQ multiplex PCR, and TCRdb's table has in-frame clones only and misses some. This sample has roughly 57,000 clones; around 87% occur once, and the top ten carry 5.5% to 8.5%. Sequences were obtained from peripheral blood. These receptors originate from a man in his fifties or sixties with active or convalescent COVID-19. The CDR3 runs from the conserved cysteine through the conserved F or W. The D gene is left open where the match is weak. A clone size is listed for some rows: how often the clone was seen (once, few, many), or a class if it is expanded.

size,D,length,V,J,DNA,CDR3
.,.,15,TRBV5-6,TRBJ1-4,TGTGCCAGCAGCCCGAGGTGGATATCTAATGAAAAACTGTTTTTT,CASSPRWISNEKLFF
.,.,15,TRBV5-5,TRBJ1-5,TGTGCCAGCAGCTTGGTAGTAAATAGCAATCAGCCCCAGCATTTT,CASSLVVNSNQPQHF
.,TRBD1,15,TRBV2,TRBJ2-5,TGTGCCAGCAGTGGGGGGACAGGGGCGCGAGAGACCCAGTACTTC,CASSGGTGARETQYF
.,TRBD1,15,TRBV2,TRBJ2-3,TGTGCCAGCAGTAGCGGGACAGGGTCGAGAGATACGCAGTATTTT,CASSSGTGSRDTQYF
.,TRBD2,15,TRBV5-8,TRBJ2-3,TGTGCCAGCAGCTCCGGGACTACACACACAGATACGCAGTATTTT,CASSSGTTHTDTQYF
once,TRBD1,14,TRBV11-2,TRBJ1-2,TGTGCCAGCAGCTTAGATCACAGGGGTGTCGGCTACACCTTC,CASSLDHRGVGYTF
.,TRBD2,17,TRBV18,TRBJ2-3,TGTGCCAGCTCACCACAGGCTAGCGGGAGGGTGACAGATACGCAGTATTTT,CASSPQASGRVTDTQYF
.,.,14,TRBV3-1/TRBV3-2,TRBJ1-4,TGTGCCAGCAGCCCCCGAAGGAGAAATGAAAAACTGTTTTTT,CASSPRRRNEKLFF
.,.,13,TRBV12-3/TRBV12-4,TRBJ2-3,TGTGCCAGCAGCACAGCTCGAATCGATACGCAGTATTTT,CASSTARIDTQYF
.,TRBD1,14,TRBV6-6,TRBJ1-4,TGTGCCAGCAGCCCTGGACAGGGACTTGAAAAACTGTTTTTT,CASSPGQGLEKLFF
.,.,14,TRBV4-1,TRBJ2-5,TGCGCCAGCAGCCAAGATTCAGGGTGGAAGACCCAGTACTTC,CASSQDSGWKTQYF
few,.,16,TRBV6-6,TRBJ1-5,TGTGCCAGCAGCCTCATCCAGACAGGTAACAATCAGCCCCAGCATTTT,CASSLIQTGNNQPQHF
.,TRBD1,16,TRBV4-2,TRBJ1-6,TGTGCCAGCAGCCAAACCAGGACAGGGATAAATTCACCCCTCCACTTT,CASSQTRTGINSPLHF
.,TRBD1,15,TRBV19,TRBJ1-5,TGTGCCAGTAGATTGGGGGGACAGAGAATATTGCCCCAGCATTTT,CASRLGGQRILPQHF
once,.,12,TRBV2,TRBJ1-4,TGTGCCAGCAGACCCAACCAGGAAAAACTGTTTTTT,CASRPNQEKLFF
.,TRBD2,16,TRBV25-1,TRBJ2-5,TGTGCCAGCAGTGAGGGAGAAGCGGGGGACCAAGAGACCCAGTACTTC,CASSEGEAGDQETQYF
.,.,15,TRBV2,TRBJ1-5,TGTGCCAGCAGTGAACCCGTAGATAGCAATCAGCCCCAGCATTTT,CASSEPVDSNQPQHF
.,.,13,TRBV6-5,TRBJ2-7,TGTGCCAGTAAACCAAGGGGCCAATACGAGCAGTACTTC,CASKPRGQYEQYF
.,TRBD1,14,TRBV7-3,TRBJ1-6,TGTGCCAGCAGCTTTGGACAGGGGAATTCACCCCTCCACTTT,CASSFGQGNSPLHF
.,.,13,TRBV11-2,TRBJ2-3,TGTGCCAGCAGGGGGCCTTTTACAGATACGCAGTATTTT,CASRGPFTDTQYF
.,.,13,TRBV3-1/TRBV3-2,TRBJ1-1,TGTGCCAGCAGCCATGGCGGGTTCACTGAAGCTTTCTTT,CASSHGGFTEAFF
.,.,13,TRBV4-1,TRBJ2-5,TGCGCCAGCAGCCAAGCTGTACAAGAGACCCAGTACTTC,CASSQAVQETQYF
.,.,15,TRBV27,TRBJ2-2,TGTGCCAGCAGTTTAGGGACTCTGAACACCGGGGAGCTGTTTTTT,CASSLGTLNTGELFF
.,.,14,TRBV19,TRBJ1-4,TGTGCCAGTACCGAAGACAGTTATAATGAAAAACTGTTTTTT,CASTEDSYNEKLFF
few,TRBD1,14,TRBV19,TRBJ1-2,TGTGCCAGTATTGCCCGGGACAGACTCTATGGCTACACCTTC,CASIARDRLYGYTF
.,TRBD2,14,TRBV6-5,TRBJ2-7,TGTGCCAGCAGTTACCAAGCGGGAGTCTACGAGCAGTACTTC,CASSYQAGVYEQYF
.,.,13,TRBV5-5,TRBJ2-1,TGTGCCAGCAGCTCGGACAACTACAATGAGCAGTTCTTC,CASSSDNYNEQFF
once,TRBD2,16,TRBV18,TRBJ2-1,TGTGCCAGCTCACCGATACTAGCGGGGGGTTACAATGAGCAGTTCTTC,CASSPILAGGYNEQFF
.,TRBD2,15,TRBV5-8,TRBJ2-5,TGTGCCAGCAGCTTTCGAGCGGGGTTCCAAGAGACCCAGTACTTC,CASSFRAGFQETQYF
once,.,14,TRBV29-1,TRBJ1-3,TGCAGCGTTGAAGAGGGGGGGCGGCGAAACACCATATATTTT,CSVEEGGRRNTIYF
.,.,15,TRBV2,TRBJ2-5,TGTGCCAGCAGTGTTACGGGACAACCCTCGGAGACCCAGTACTTC,CASSVTGQPSETQYF
.,.,13,TRBV6-1,TRBJ2-3,TGTGCCAGCAGTGAACTAGTCACAGATACGCAGTATTTT,CASSELVTDTQYF
.,TRBD2,18,TRBV15,TRBJ2-1,TGTGCCACCAGCAGAGATTGGGTAGCGGGGGGACTTTACAATGAGCAGTTCTTC,CATSRDWVAGGLYNEQFF
.,.,17,TRBV29-1,TRBJ2-6,TGCAGCGTCTCAGGACATCGGCCAAGCTCTGGGGCCAACGTCCTGACTTTC,CSVSGHRPSSGANVLTF
few,.,15,TRBV19,TRBJ2-6,TGTGCCAGTAGGCGACAGGTCTTTGGGGCCAACGTCCTGACTTTC,CASRRQVFGANVLTF
.,TRBD1,15,TRBV19,TRBJ1-3,TGTGCCAGTAGTTCGGACAGGCTTTCTGGAAACACCATATATTTT,CASSSDRLSGNTIYF
.,TRBD1,15,TRBV6-6,TRBJ2-7,TGTGCCAGCAGTTCCCCGGGACAGGGGACCTACGAGCAGTACTTC,CASSSPGQGTYEQYF
.,TRBD2,15,TRBV5-1,TRBJ2-3,TGCGCCAGCAGCTTTAGCGGGGGAAGCACAGATACGCAGTATTTT,CASSFSGGSTDTQYF
.,TRBD1,12,TRBV19,TRBJ2-7,TGTGCCAGTAGTCCCGGGACAGAGAAGCAGTACTTC,CASSPGTEKQYF
.,.,15,TRBV4-1,TRBJ1-3,TGCGCCAGCAGCCAAGATGGCAGCTCTGGAAACACCATATATTTT,CASSQDGSSGNTIYF
.,TRBD1,15,TRBV7-9,TRBJ1-2,TGTGCCAGCAGGGGTGACGACAGGGGGCTTAGGGGCTACACCTTC,CASRGDDRGLRGYTF